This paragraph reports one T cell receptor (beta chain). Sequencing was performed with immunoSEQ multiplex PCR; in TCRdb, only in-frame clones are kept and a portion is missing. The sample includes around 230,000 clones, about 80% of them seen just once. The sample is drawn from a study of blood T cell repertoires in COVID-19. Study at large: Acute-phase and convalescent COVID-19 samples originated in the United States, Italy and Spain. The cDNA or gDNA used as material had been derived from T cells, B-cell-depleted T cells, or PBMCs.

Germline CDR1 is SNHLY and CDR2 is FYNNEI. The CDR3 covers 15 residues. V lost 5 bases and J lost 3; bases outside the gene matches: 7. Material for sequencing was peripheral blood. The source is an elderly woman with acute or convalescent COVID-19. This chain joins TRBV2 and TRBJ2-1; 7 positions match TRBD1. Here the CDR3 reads CASSPRTGRYNEQFF. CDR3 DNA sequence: TGTGCCAGCAGTCCCCGGACAGGCCGCTACAATGAGCAGTTCTTC.